The clone carrying this T cell receptor (beta chain) came up a few times. V was trimmed by 0 bases and J by 6 bases, leaving 10 bases between them. The length of the CDR3 is 13 residues. The germline V gene encodes CDR1 SGDLS and CDR2 YYNGEE. These data belong to a study of blood T cell repertoires in COVID-19. Study information: The United States, Italy and Spain provided the acute and convalescent COVID-19 samples.

TCRdb's copy holds only in-frame clones and misses some; the assay was immunoSEQ multiplex PCR. The sample carries fewer than 70,000 clones, 80% to 90% recorded once. The sequenced sample consisted of peripheral blood. The rearrangement uses TRBV9 and TRBJ2-7; D remains unclear. This clonotype was obtained from a human donor in a cohort sampled during active COVID-19. DNA for the CDR3: TGTGCCAGCAGCGTAGTGGCGGAAACCGAGCAGTACTTC. This sequence encodes CASSVVAETEQYF.